This record concerns one TCR beta chain sequence. The data stem from a study of blood T cell repertoires in COVID-19. Whole-study context: COVID-19 samples from acute and convalescent phases originated in the United States, Italy and Spain. The cDNA or gDNA used as material had been derived from T cells, B-cell-depleted T cells, or PBMCs.

Original handling: It was from reference gene primer amplification that nucleated cell counts were estimated. Some clones are missing from TCRdb's copy, which holds only in-frame ones; the method was immunoSEQ multiplex PCR. V and J calls and clone size are given by that table; D and trimming were obtained from the DNA. The sample yields hundreds of thousands of clones, more than 85% seen once. Seattle's cohort entered during active infection and was followed longitudinally. The sequence derives from a man in his sixties with COVID-19, enrolled during active disease. The sequenced material came from peripheral blood.

CDR3 in amino acids: CSVGDNQPQHF. CDR3 DNA sequence: TGCAGCGTTGGCGACAATCAGCCCCAGCATTTT. This chain uses TRBV29-1 with TRBJ1-5; the D is unclear. Trimming removed 4 bases at V and 3 bases at J, with 4 bases between. Germline CDR1 reads SQVTM; CDR2 reads ANQGSEA. CDR3 length equals 11 residues.